What follows describes a single TCR beta chain. The target antigen is unknown. The repertoire was sequenced with immunoSEQ multiplex PCR; TCRdb's copy has only in-frame clones and lacks some. The profile covers roughly 25,000 clones, with less than 90% appearing a single time and approximately 48% taken by the ten largest. The sample comes from a study of OX40 agonist ivuxolimab in advanced cancers. Overall study: Patients in dose escalation had liver, melanoma, kidney or head and neck cancers. The study, taken as a whole, reports: No antigen was identified for the clonally expanded peripheral T cells. Low normalized clonal expansion also occurred in some nonresponding patients.

V was trimmed by 1 base and J by 9 bases, leaving 11 bases between them. Germline V gives CDR1 SEHNR, CDR2 FQNEAQ (reference sequence). The CDR3 consists of 13 residues. Specimen: CD4+ or CD8+ T cells sorted from blood, collected in a trial of the OX40 agonist ivuxolimab. This chain connects TRBV7-9 to TRBJ2-3, with a weak D call TRBD2 (5 bases). The sequence was collected from an adult with an advanced solid tumor such as melanoma, head and neck, liver or kidney cancer. CDR3 bases: TGTGCCAGCAGCTTAGAGCCCGAGGGCACGCAGTATTTT. This gives the protein CASSLEPEGTQYF.